Listed below are T cell receptor beta chains from one sample, sequenced in a study of blood T cell repertoires in COVID-19. Repertoires were generated with immunoSEQ multiplex PCR, while TCRdb's copy carries only in-frame clones and drops some. The sample holds roughly 240,000 clones, 65% to 90% seen once. The sample was peripheral blood. The receptors stem from a woman aged 65 to 85 with acute or convalescent COVID-19. Each CDR3 is given with its conserved first and last residue. The D gene is left open where the match is weak. The size field is filled for only some rows; it gives once, few, many or a size class.

D	size	V	J	CDR3	DNA
TRBD2	-	TRBV5-4	TRBJ2-2	CASSLGNPAGANTGELFF	TGTGCCAGCAGCTTGGGTAACCCAGCGGGGGCGAACACCGGGGAGCTGTTTTTT
-	once	TRBV19	TRBJ1-5	CASSPQGGQPQHF	TGTGCCAGTAGTCCCCAGGGAGGACAGCCCCAGCATTTT
-	-	TRBV12-3/TRBV12-4	TRBJ2-1	CASSRDSRIEQFF	TGTGCCAGCAGCCGGGACTCCCGAATAGAGCAGTTCTTC
TRBD1	-	TRBV5-6	TRBJ1-6	CASSLRPAGQGSYNSPLHF	TGTGCCAGCAGCTTGAGGCCCGCAGGACAGGGGTCCTATAATTCACCCCTCCACTTT
TRBD1	-	TRBV5-1	TRBJ1-2	CASSWGQTTIPGYTF	TGCGCCAGCAGCTGGGGACAGACCACAATCCCTGGCTACACCTTC
TRBD2	-	TRBV5-5	TRBJ2-7	CASSLSQFTSASYEQYF	TGTGCCAGCAGCTTGTCCCAGTTCACTAGCGCCTCCTACGAGCAGTACTTC
TRBD2	-	TRBV9	TRBJ2-5	CASSVSGGLQETQYF	TGTGCCAGCAGCGTCAGCGGGGGCCTACAAGAGACCCAGTACTTC
TRBD1	-	TRBV20-1	TRBJ1-4	CSASKNRGVNEKLFF	TGCAGTGCGAGTAAAAACAGGGGCGTTAATGAAAAACTGTTTTTT
-	-	TRBV6-5	TRBJ1-5	CASSYSSLQPQHF	TGTGCCAGCAGTTACTCGAGTCTACAGCCCCAGCATTTT
TRBD1	-	TRBV10-2	TRBJ2-4	CASSEFLSTGGKNIQYF	TGCGCCAGCAGTGAGTTTCTTTCGACAGGGGGCAAAAACATTCAGTACTTC
TRBD1	-	TRBV4-2	TRBJ1-1	CASSQLTGKSTEAFF	TGTGCCAGCAGCCAACTGACAGGGAAGAGCACTGAAGCTTTCTTT
-	once	TRBV6-5	TRBJ1-1	CASSQTGPPEAFF	TGTGCCAGCAGTCAAACAGGTCCCCCTGAAGCTTTCTTT
-	once	TRBV5-4	TRBJ2-2	CATSSYAGELFF	TGTGCCACCAGCTCCTACGCCGGGGAGCTGTTTTTT
TRBD1	-	TRBV12-3/TRBV12-4	TRBJ1-2	CASSKDREYGYTF	TGTGCCAGCAGTAAAGACAGGGAGTATGGCTACACCTTC
TRBD1	-	TRBV23-1	TRBJ1-1	CASSLYPGQGALTEAFF	TGCGCCAGCAGTCTCTACCCCGGACAGGGGGCTTTAACTGAAGCTTTCTTT
TRBD1	-	TRBV29-1	TRBJ2-5	CSVAGTGVGETQYF	TGCAGCGTAGCCGGGACAGGGGTTGGAGAGACCCAGTACTTC
-	-	TRBV7-2	TRBJ1-5	CASSPYAGGYNQPQHF	TGTGCCAGCAGTCCTTACGCAGGAGGTTACAATCAGCCCCAGCATTTT
TRBD1	-	TRBV6-5	TRBJ1-2	CASGQGVHYGYTF	TGTGCCAGCGGACAGGGGGTTCACTATGGCTACACCTTC
-	-	TRBV7-2	TRBJ1-1	CASSLQGGNTEAFF	TGTGCCAGCAGCTTACAGGGAGGAAACACTGAAGCTTTCTTT
-	-	TRBV5-8	TRBJ1-1	CASSRDINTEAFF	TGTGCCAGCAGCCGGGACATTAACACTGAAGCTTTCTTT
TRBD1	-	TRBV10-2	TRBJ1-6	CASSDRGSVNSPLHF	TGCGCCAGCTCAGACAGGGGCAGCGTAAATTCACCCCTCCACTTT
-	-	TRBV3-1/TRBV3-2	TRBJ2-1	CASSQEQIYNEQFF	TGTGCCAGCAGCCAAGAACAGATATACAATGAGCAGTTCTTC
-	-	TRBV5-8	TRBJ2-2	CASSLNTGQDTGELFF	TGTGCCAGCAGCTTGAATACAGGGCAGGACACCGGGGAGCTGTTTTTT
-	few	TRBV6-5	TRBJ2-7	CASNGQLGYEQYF	TGTGCCAGCAATGGACAGTTGGGGTACGAGCAGTACTTC
-	-	TRBV19	TRBJ1-4	CASLGGQGEKLFF	TGTGCCAGCTTGGGGGGGCAGGGGGAAAAACTGTTTTTT
TRBD1	-	TRBV24-1	TRBJ2-2	CATSDPTGGNTGELFF	TGTGCCACCAGTGATCCGACAGGGGGAAACACCGGGGAGCTGTTTTTT
TRBD1	-	TRBV6-2/TRBV6-3	TRBJ1-5	CASSSPRTGRGNQPQHF	TGTGCCAGCAGTTCCCCCAGGACAGGGAGGGGCAATCAGCCCCAGCATTTT
-	few	TRBV20-1	TRBJ2-2	CSASIQEAGELFF	TGCAGTGCTAGTATCCAGGAGGCCGGGGAGCTGTTTTTT
-	-	TRBV5-1	TRBJ1-2	CASKDSLSYGYTF	TGCGCCAGCAAGGACAGTCTCTCCTATGGCTACACCTTC
TRBD1	-	TRBV7-9	TRBJ1-2	CASTEGTGSYGYTF	TGTGCCAGCACCGAGGGGACAGGCTCCTATGGCTACACCTTC
-	-	TRBV18	TRBJ1-5	CASSPRAGHDLSNQPQHF	TGTGCCAGCTCACCTCGAGCAGGACATGATCTTAGCAATCAGCCCCAGCATTTT
TRBD1	few	TRBV7-2	TRBJ1-1	CASSSQGYTEAFF	TGTGCCAGCAGCTCACAGGGGTACACTGAAGCTTTCTTT
-	-	TRBV3-1/TRBV3-2	TRBJ1-1	CASSRPTGYGAFF	TGTGCCAGCAGCCGCCCTACAGGGTATGGGGCTTTCTTT
TRBD2	-	TRBV4-3	TRBJ2-2	CASSQGASGGAAGELFF	TGCGCCAGCAGCCAAGGGGCTAGCGGGGGGGCGGCCGGGGAGCTGTTTTTT
TRBD1	-	TRBV12-3/TRBV12-4	TRBJ2-7	CASRPGTGYEQYF	TGTGCCAGCAGACCCGGGACAGGCTACGAGCAGTACTTC
TRBD2	-	TRBV18	TRBJ2-7	CATTAGASGSYEQYF	TGTGCCACCACCGCCGGGGCTAGCGGGTCCTACGAGCAGTACTTC
-	-	TRBV28	TRBJ1-2	CASSFRNYGYTF	TGTGCCAGCAGTTTCCGGAACTATGGCTACACCTTC
-	-	TRBV3-1/TRBV3-2	TRBJ1-2	CASSQGGRGTYGYTF	TGTGCCAGCAGCCAAGGAGGCAGGGGAACATATGGCTACACCTTC
TRBD1	-	TRBV7-2	TRBJ1-6	CASSFDRVGTSPLHF	TGTGCCAGCAGCTTCGACAGGGTAGGAACTTCACCCCTCCACTTT
TRBD1	-	TRBV7-9	TRBJ1-2	CASSFGQEANYGYTF	TGTGCCAGCAGCTTCGGACAGGAAGCTAACTATGGCTACACCTTC